This passage covers 21 T cell receptor beta chains from one sample sequenced in a study of beta chain features in type 1 diabetes. These receptors' antigens are unknown. cDNA synthesis used the whole RNA isolate, giving expressed TCRB sequences. Repertoires were generated with immunoSEQ multiplex PCR, while TCRdb's copy carries only in-frame clones and drops some. The table lists more than 250,000 clones, around 21% of them singletons. Study observations and caveats: TCRB CDR3s were moderately but significantly shorter in Type 1 diabetes patients in all four CD4+ subsets.

Sample: naive CD4+ T cells from blood. The receptors come from a woman aged 35 to 49 with type 1 diabetes.

This chain connects TRBV4-3 to TRBJ2-1, with 15 nucleotides matching TRBD2. Germline-derived CDR1 and CDR2 are LGHNA and YSLEER. Losses at the gene ends were 0 bases for V and 8 bases for J; bases not matched to a gene: 5. CDR3 length: 17 residues. The DNA for the CDR3 is TGCGCCAGCAGCCAAGATCTGGGACTAGCGGGAGGCTATGAGCAGTTCTTC. Translation: CASSQDLGLAGGYEQFF.

This clone was counted a few times. The chain combines TRBV4-3 with TRBJ1-6, with 8 bases aligning to TRBD1. CDR1 is LGHNA, CDR2 YSLEER, per germline. V trimming: 1 base; J trimming: 10 bases; junction bases outside the gene matches: 6. The CDR3 spans 15 residues. The CDR3: CASSQGTGLWSPLHF. CDR3 nucleotides: TGCGCCAGCAGCCAAGGGACAGGGTTATGGTCACCCCTCCACTTT.

The genes are TRBV19 and TRBJ1-1; 7 bases are a match to TRBD1. V gave up 5 bases and J gave up 1 base; unmatched junction bases: 7. Germline V gives CDR1 LNHDA, CDR2 SQIVND (reference sequence). This CDR3 is built from 15 residues. The CDR3 region has the DNA TGTGCCAGTAGTCCCCACAGGGGCGGGAACACTGAAGCTTTCTTT. The encoded protein is CASSPHRGGNTEAFF.

This rearrangement joins TRBV29-1 to TRBJ1-1, with D hard to call. V lost 6 bases, J lost 4 bases, and 15 bases lay in between. The CDR3 runs 13 residues. Germline lookup yields CDR1 SQVTM and CDR2 ANQGSEA. The CDR3 DNA follows: TGCAGCGTCAAAGGCAGGTTGACCACTGAAGCTTTCTTT. Its protein product is CSVKGRLTTEAFF.

This clone was seen a handful of times. The V gene is TRBV4-3, the J gene TRBJ2-4; D might be TRBD2 (6 bases). Per the germline V gene, CDR1 is LGHNA and CDR2 is YSLEER. The ends were cut back, 1 base at V and 8 bases at J, with 12 bases in the middle. This CDR3 has 14 amino acids. CDR3 coding DNA: TGCGCCAGCAGCCAAGCAGGTGGAGGGGACATTCAGTACTTC. Translated: CASSQAGGGDIQYF.

This clone was observed a few times. The chain combines TRBV4-3 with TRBJ1-2; D possibly corresponds to TRBD1 (5 bases). The CDR3 runs to 14 residues. V lost 1 base and J 1 base, leaving 7 bases between the germline ends. Germline loops: CDR1 LGHNA, CDR2 YSLEER. CDR3 region: CASSQVRDNYGYTF. The CDR3 nucleotides are TGCGCCAGCAGCCAAGTCAGGGATAACTATGGCTACACCTTC.

The chain couples TRBV30 to TRBJ2-2; maybe TRBD2 (6 bases). Per germline, CDR1 GTSNPN and CDR2 SVGIG (reference sequence). The CDR3 has 14 amino acids. The V and J ends lost 3 bases and 3 bases respectively, with 11 bases between them. CDR3 amino acids: CAWSAGSHTGELFF. In nucleotides, the CDR3 is TGTGCCTGGAGCGCGGGGTCACACACCGGGGAGCTGTTTTTT.

The rearrangement uses TRBV29-1 and TRBJ1-1, with D perhaps matching TRBD1 (5 bases). Germline CDR1 SQVTM, CDR2 ANQGSEA. V was cut by 4 bases and J by 5 bases, with 8 bases left in between. The CDR3 extends over 11 amino acids. The CDR3 nucleotides are TGCAGCGTTGGACAGCGAACTGAAGCTTTCTTT. Translated: CSVGQRTEAFF.

This clone was recorded a few times. This sequence joins TRBV4-3 and TRBJ1-2; D unresolved. Germline V gene lookup returns CDR1 LGHNA and CDR2 YSLEER. V dropped 0 bases and J dropped 2 bases, with 4 bases sitting between them. The CDR3 spans 13 residues. As DNA, the CDR3 is TGCGCCAGCAGCCAAGACAGAAACTATGGCTACACCTTC. Protein: CASSQDRNYGYTF.

Of note for this clone: The sample holds other DNA sequences that translate to the same CDR3. The chain couples TRBV5-1 to TRBJ1-1, with D maybe TRBD1 (5 bases). Germline CDR1 is SGHRS and CDR2 is YFSETQ. The CDR3 sequence is 14 residues long. The V and J ends lost 0 bases and 1 base respectively, with 7 bases between them. For the CDR3, the DNA is TGCGCCAGCAGCTTGGCCACAGGGAACACTGAAGCTTTCTTT. Translating it yields CASSLATGNTEAFF.

Only a few counts were recorded for this clone. This chain links TRBV10-3 with TRBJ2-5; 13 nucleotides align to TRBD2. This CDR3 contains 15 residues. Germline V CDR1 and CDR2: ENHRY, SYGVKD. The V gene end was trimmed by 4 bases and the J gene end by 5 bases; junction bases not matched to a gene: 4. The CDR3 here is CAISGTSGSGETQYF. The CDR3 nucleotides read TGTGCCATCAGTGGGACTAGCGGGAGTGGTGAGACCCAGTACTTC.

This rearrangement joins TRBV4-2 to TRBJ1-1; D gene uncertain. This CDR3 is 17 amino acids long. Deletions cut 1 base from V and 1 base from J, with 16 bases between. Germline V gene lookup returns CDR1 LGHNA and CDR2 YNFKEQ. CDR3 amino acids: CASSQALITDGNTEAFF. The CDR3 DNA reads as TGTGCCAGCAGCCAAGCTTTGATTACAGACGGGAACACTGAAGCTTTCTTT.

V and J are TRBV30 and TRBJ2-1; D is unclear. Germline values: CDR1 GTSNPN, CDR2 SVGIG (reference sequence). The ends were cut back, 0 bases at V and 3 bases at J, with 6 bases in the middle. The CDR3 length is 13 residues. The CDR3 region is CAWSVASYNEQFF. The CDR3 coding sequence is TGTGCCTGGAGTGTTGCCAGCTACAATGAGCAGTTCTTC.

This clone was seen a handful of times. This sequence joins TRBV30 and TRBJ2-1; 10 bases are shared with TRBD2. The germline CDR1 and CDR2 sequences are GTSNPN and SVGIG (reference sequence). The CDR3 loop spans 15 amino acids. V lost 4 bases, J lost 2 bases, and 5 bases stayed unmatched. The CDR3 coding sequence is TGTGCCTGGAAAAATAGCGGGAGGCCCTACAATGAGCAGTTCTTC. It encodes CAWKNSGRPYNEQFF.

The chain recombines TRBV7-9 with TRBJ2-4; D possibly corresponds to TRBD2 (6 bases). Trimming left V 1 base short and J 8 bases short, with 12 bases between. CDR3 length equals 14 residues. Looked up from germline, CDR1 is SEHNR and CDR2 is FQNEAQ (reference sequence). The CDR3, as DNA: TGTGCCAGCAGCTTAGGGGTAGGGGAGGACATTCAGTACTTC. Amino acids: CASSLGVGEDIQYF. The entire variable domain, with the rest obtained from reference TRBV7-9 and TRBJ2-4, is as follows: DTGVSQNPRHKITKRGQNVTFRCDPISEHNRLYWYRQTLGQGPEFLTYFQNEAQLEKSRLLSDRFSAERPKGSFSTLEIQRTEQGDSAMYLCASSLGVGEDIQYFGAGTRLSVL.

This clone was picked up one time. V gene TRBV5-1 combines with J gene TRBJ1-5, with TRBD1 matching 8 bases. The CDR3 runs 14 residues. Germline CDR1 is SGHRS and CDR2 is YFSETQ. V trimming: 9 bases; J trimming: 4 bases; junction bases outside the gene matches: 9. CDR3 loop: CATTRTGRNQPQHF. DNA of the CDR3: TGCGCCACCACCCGGACAGGGCGAAATCAGCCCCAGCATTTT.

The gene calls are TRBV29-1 and TRBJ2-5, with D maybe TRBD1 (6 bases). Germline V CDR1 and CDR2: SQVTM, ANQGSEA. V was pared by 6 bases and J by 0 bases, with 11 bases between. The CDR3 covers 13 residues. CDR3 sequence (DNA): TGCAGCGTAGGACAGACCAACCAAGAGACCCAGTACTTC. It specifies CSVGQTNQETQYF.

This clone showed up just a few times. The chain links TRBV19 to TRBJ2-1; D gene uncertain. CDR1 is LNHDA, CDR2 SQIVND, per germline (reference sequence). The V end lost 4 bases, the J end lost 8 bases, and 9 bases lay between the germline ends. The CDR3 extends over 12 amino acids. The CDR3 sequence: CASSTFRDEQFF. The CDR3 DNA sequence: TGTGCCAGTAGTACCTTCCGCGATGAGCAGTTCTTC.

V gene TRBV6-1 combines with J gene TRBJ2-7, with unresolved D. The CDR3 covers 13 residues. Germline V lookup: CDR1 MNHNS, CDR2 SASEGT. Between the trimmed V and J ends, which lost 8 bases and 1 base, there was a span of 12 bases. The CDR3 sequence is CASETTSSYEQYF. CDR3 bases: TGTGCCAGCGAAACGACTTCTTCCTACGAGCAGTACTTC.

This sequence joins TRBV9 and TRBJ2-7, with D uncertain. Deletions cut 1 base from V and 3 bases from J, with 14 bases between. Germline CDR1 reads SGDLS; CDR2 reads YYNGEE. There are 15 residues in the CDR3. This CDR3 is CASSVSPSTDYEQYF. CDR3 nucleotides: TGTGCCAGCAGCGTAAGCCCCTCCACTGACTACGAGCAGTACTTC.

V is TRBV28 and J is TRBJ2-3; D remains unclear. Trimming shortened V by 3 bases and J by 5 bases, and 6 bases separated the two germline ends. CDR3 length equals 12 residues. CDR1 MDHEN and CDR2 SYDVKM come from the germline V gene. The CDR3 here is CASSLKRDTQYF. The CDR3 nucleotides are TGTGCCAGCAGTTTGAAGCGAGATACGCAGTATTTT.